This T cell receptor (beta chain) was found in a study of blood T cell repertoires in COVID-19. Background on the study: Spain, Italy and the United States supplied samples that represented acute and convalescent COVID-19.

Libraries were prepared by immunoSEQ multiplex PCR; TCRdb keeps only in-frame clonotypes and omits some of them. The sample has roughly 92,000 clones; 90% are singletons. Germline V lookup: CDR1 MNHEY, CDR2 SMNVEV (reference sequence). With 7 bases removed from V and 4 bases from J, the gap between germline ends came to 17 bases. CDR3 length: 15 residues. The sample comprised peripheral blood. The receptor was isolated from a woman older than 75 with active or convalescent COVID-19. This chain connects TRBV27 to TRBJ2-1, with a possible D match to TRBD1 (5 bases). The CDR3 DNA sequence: TGTGCCAGCACCACCGGGTCGTCAGGGTACAATGAGCAGTTCTTC. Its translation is CASTTGSSGYNEQFF.